The 21 T cell receptor beta chains presented below share a single source sample, sequenced in a study of vaccination and CD4 T cells after COVID-19. These receptors have no known antigen. With the Oncomine TCR Beta short-read assay, DNA from cultured CD4+ T cells was sequenced. TCRdb ran MiXCR on the PCR reads and lists one entry per CDR3 protein. The table shows roughly 8,200 distinct CDR3 sequences, with 20% to 25% occurring only once. Treatment in this sample: approximately 10-day PBMC culture with coronavirus spike peptide pools or control peptides (ViraFEST assay). The sample taken for sequencing was cultured CD4+ T cells from blood. The receptors derive from a human donor with COVID-19.

V gene TRBV2 combines with J gene TRBJ1-2; 10 nucleotides align to TRBD1. The germline V gene encodes CDR1 SNHLY and CDR2 FYNNEI. The CDR3 is made up of 14 amino acids. V shed 6 bases, J shed 6 bases, and the junction held 7 bases outside the gene matches. The CDR3 nucleotides read TGTGCCAGCAGGATGGGACAGGGGATCAATGGCTACACCTTC. It translates to CASRMGQGINGYTF.

This clonotype has a handful of counts. One end of the junction varies from germline; a read error may be responsible. The CDR3 DNA is TGTGCTAGCAGCCCCGTCGAAGAGACCCAGTACTTC. This encodes CASSPVEETQYF. The V call is TRBV7-7, the J call TRBJ2-5; D is unclear. The CDR3 has 12 amino acids. The germline CDR1 and CDR2 sequences are SSHAT and FNYEAQ (reference sequence).

This clonotype was seen more than once but under ten times. The rearrangement joins TRBV7-2 to TRBJ2-5, with D possibly being TRBD2 (5 bases). CDR3 size: 12 residues. The V gene lost 5 bases and the J gene lost 5 bases, with 9 bases spanning the gap. CDR1 SGHTA and CDR2 FQGNSA come from the germline V gene. The CDR3 reads CASSLLGETQYF. CDR3 nucleotide sequence: TGTGCCAGCAGCCTACTAGGGGAGACCCAGTACTTC. Full variable domain (remainder filled in from reference TRBV7-2 and TRBJ2-5): GAGVSQSPSNKVTEKGKDVELRCDPISGHTALYWYRQSLGQGLEFLIYFQGNSAPDKSGLPSDRFSAERTGGSVSTLTIQRTQQEDSAVYLCASSLLGETQYFGPGTRLLVL.

This sequence joins TRBV2 and TRBJ2-3; 11 bases match TRBD2. V was pared by 6 bases and J by 4 bases, with 9 bases of the junction left unmatched. The CDR3 spans 16 residues. Germline V gene sequence: CDR1 SNHLY, CDR2 FYNNEI. The CDR3 bases are TGTGCCAGCAGGGTTTCTAGCGGGGGGTCTCCAGATACGCAGTATTTT. Its translation is CASRVSSGGSPDTQYF.

The genes are TRBV5-5 and TRBJ2-5; 9 nucleotides match TRBD1. CDR1 and CDR2 (germline): SGHKS, YYEKEE (reference sequence). This CDR3 spans 14 amino acids. V lost 6 bases and J lost 5; bases outside the gene matches: 8. The CDR3 DNA is TGTGCCAGCATCCAAACAGGGGGCGGGGAGACCCAGTACTTC. Protein product: CASIQTGGGETQYF. The complete variable domain, with remaining parts taken from reference TRBV5-5 and TRBJ2-5, reads DAGVTQSPTHLIKTRGQQVTLRCSPISGHKSVSWYQQVLGQGPQFIFQYYEKEERGRGNFPDRFSARQFPNYSSELNVNALLLGDSALYLCASIQTGGGETQYFGPGTRLLVL.

The rearrangement joins TRBV7-9 to TRBJ2-1, with TRBD1 identical over 11 bases. J lost 9 bases, V lost 0 bases, and 4 bases had no gene match. The germline gives CDR1 SEHNR, CDR2 FQNEAQ (reference sequence). This CDR3 region has 15 residues. Here the CDR3 DNA reads TGTGCCAGCAGCTTAGCGTTGGGACAGGGGGTTGAGCAGTTCTTC. This gives the protein CASSLALGQGVEQFF.

This clonotype has just a few counts. This chain connects TRBV5-1 to TRBJ1-5; possibly TRBD1 for D (5 bases). The CDR3 runs 14 residues. V was cut by 6 bases and J by 7 bases, with 17 bases left in between. CDR1 is SGHRS, CDR2 YFSETQ, per germline. DNA of the CDR3: TGCGCCAGCACCGAGAGGGGCGGGGAACAGCCCCAGCATTTT. Translated: CASTERGGEQPQHF.

This clonotype was detected only a few times. This sequence joins TRBV30 and TRBJ2-7; 10 bases fit TRBD1. The CDR3 has 13 residues. Germline CDR1 GTSNPN, CDR2 SVGIG (reference sequence). Trimming cost V 7 bases and J 9 bases; bases outside gene matches: 12. The CDR3 here is CASRGQGLRGQYF. The CDR3 DNA reads TGTGCCTCCCGGGGACAGGGGCTTCGCGGGCAGTACTTC.

The chain carries TRBV7-9 and TRBJ2-7, with D maybe TRBD1 (5 bases). The CDR3 loop spans 14 amino acids. Looked up from germline, CDR1 is SEHNR and CDR2 is FQNEAQ (reference sequence). With 5 bases removed from V and 0 bases from J, the gap between germline ends came to 11 bases. The CDR3 DNA sequence: TGTGCCAGCAGCCTACAAGACAGCTCCTACGAGCAGTACTTC. It translates to CASSLQDSSYEQYF.

The rearrangement joins TRBV12-3 or TRBV12-4 to TRBJ2-1; D is unresolved. The V and J ends lost 3 bases and 0 bases respectively, with 9 bases between them. CDR3 length equals 15 residues. The CDR3 nucleotides read TGTGCCAGCAGTTTCCGGTTATCCTCCTACAATGAGCAGTTCTTC. This codes for CASSFRLSSYNEQFF.

The chain carries TRBV20-1 and TRBJ2-1; TRBD2 aligns across 9 bases. J lost 5 bases, V lost 3 bases, and 11 bases had no gene match. CDR1 is DFQATT, CDR2 SNEGSKA, per germline (reference sequence). This CDR3 has 16 residues. As DNA, the CDR3 is TGCAGTGCTAGGGAGATAGCGGGGGTGCAGAACAATGAGCAGTTCTTC. Protein product: CSAREIAGVQNNEQFF.

The table lists this clonotype with a count of one. The CDR3 region is CASSLEWGSGGNTIYF. CDR3 nucleotide sequence: TGCGCCAGCAGCTTGGAGTGGGGTTCGGGGGGAAACACCATATATTTT. The chain links TRBV5-1 to TRBJ1-3; D not resolved. The germline V gene has CDR1 SGHRS and CDR2 YFSETQ. Trimming cost V 0 bases and J 4 bases, with 14 bases left between them. The CDR3 is 16 amino acids. The whole variable domain, filled in from reference TRBV5-1 and TRBJ1-3, reads KAGVTQTPRYLIKTRGQQVTLSCSPISGHRSVSWYQQTPGQGLQFLFEYFSETQRNKGNFPGRFSGRQFSNSRSEMNVSTLELGDSALYLCASSLEWGSGGNTIYFGEGSWLTVV.

The chain combines TRBV18 with TRBJ2-7, with D hard to call. The ends were cut back, 2 bases at V and 3 bases at J, with 11 bases in the middle. From germline, CDR1 is KGHSH and CDR2 LQKENI. This CDR3 has 14 amino acids. CDR3 in amino acids: CASSPSLSGYEQYF. CDR3 nucleotides: TGTGCCAGCTCACCAAGCCTGTCGGGCTACGAGCAGTACTTC.

In its sample, this clonotype ranks as medium-sized. V is TRBV6-1 and J is TRBJ1-1; no clear D. Trimming left V 2 bases short and J 4 bases short, with 8 bases between. In germline, CDR1 is MNHNS, CDR2 SASEGT. The CDR3 consists of 13 residues. CDR3 DNA: TGTGCCAGCAGTGAAACGAGACGCACTGAAGCTTTCTTT. It is translated as CASSETRRTEAFF.

This chain connects TRBV5-8 to TRBJ2-7, with TRBD2 matching 9 bases. Germline-derived CDR1 and CDR2 are SGHTS and YDEGEE. V shed 4 bases and J 4 bases; nucleotides not matched to a gene: 12. This CDR3 is built from 16 residues. Written as DNA, the CDR3 is TGTGCCAGCAGCGAAGGCCGACTAGCGGACTTTTACGAGCAGTACTTC. Protein sequence: CASSEGRLADFYEQYF.

Points on this clonotype: A junction end diverges from the germline sequence, so it may reflect a read error. The chain has TRBV20-1 and TRBJ2-5; weak D call: TRBD1 (6 bases). CDR1 is DFQATT, CDR2 SNEGSKA, per germline (reference sequence). The CDR3 covers 13 residues. This CDR3 is CSARVLDSETRYF. For the CDR3, the DNA is TGCAGTGCTAGGGTTTTGGACAGCGAGACCCGGTACTTC.

CDR3 region: CASSEPGREQYF. In DNA form, the CDR3 reads TGTGCCAGCAGTGAGCCAGGCCGCGAGCAGTACTTC. The V call is TRBV6-1, the J call TRBJ2-7, with unresolved D. CDR1 MNHNS and CDR2 SASEGT come from the germline V gene. The CDR3 has 12 amino acids. V was clipped by 3 bases and J by 6 bases, with 9 bases between them.

The rearrangement uses TRBV5-5 and TRBJ1-5; D perhaps matches TRBD1 (5 bases). Germline V gives CDR1 SGHKS, CDR2 YYEKEE (reference sequence). The CDR3 contains 17 residues. V was trimmed by 2 bases and J by 1 base, leaving 16 bases between them. The CDR3 sequence: CASSFHTGGESNQPQHF. CDR3 DNA: TGTGCCAGCAGCTTCCACACGGGAGGGGAGAGCAATCAGCCCCAGCATTTT. The whole variable domain, remainder taken from reference TRBV5-5 and TRBJ1-5, is DAGVTQSPTHLIKTRGQQVTLRCSPISGHKSVSWYQQVLGQGPQFIFQYYEKEERGRGNFPDRFSARQFPNYSSELNVNALLLGDSALYLCASSFHTGGESNQPQHFGDGTRLSIL.

The chain is built from TRBV20-1 and TRBJ2-5; D possibly corresponds to TRBD1 (6 bases). Germline V gene data show CDR1 as DFQATT and CDR2 as SNEGSKA (reference sequence). Trimming removed 0 bases at V and 5 bases at J, with 13 bases between. The length of the CDR3 is 14 residues. The CDR3 spells CSARDLTGWETQYF. In DNA form, the CDR3 reads TGCAGTGCTAGAGATCTAACAGGGTGGGAGACCCAGTACTTC.

The chain couples TRBV6-5 to TRBJ1-1; 11 bases are shared with TRBD1. V lost 3 bases and J lost 4; bases outside the gene matches: 7. This CDR3 spans 16 amino acids. Per germline, CDR1 MNHEY and CDR2 SVGAGI. CDR3: CASSYGQGARTTEAFF. CDR3 DNA sequence: TGTGCCAGCAGTTATGGACAGGGGGCAAGGACCACTGAAGCTTTCTTT.

The J gene is TRBJ1-5, the V gene TRBV20-1; 7 bases match TRBD1. V gave up 4 bases and J gave up 7 bases; unmatched junction bases: 13. CDR1 is DFQATT, CDR2 SNEGSKA, per germline (reference sequence). This CDR3 region has 15 residues. The CDR3 sequence: CSATGKGARRQPQHF. The CDR3 DNA follows: TGCAGTGCTACGGGAAAGGGGGCGCGGAGGCAGCCCCAGCATTTT.